Reported below is one TCR beta chain. Its antigen is not identified. Use of 60 Vbeta and 13 Jbeta primers characterized the PCR. Sequenced by immunoSEQ multiplex PCR; TCRdb stores in-frame clones only, minus some. The profile shows 65,000 to 75,000 clones, around 67% of them singletons. This entry is derived from a study of cytomegalovirus exposure and HLA in healthy donors. Study-wide findings and caveats: CMV serostatus was the sole immune exposure data available. Later work found most CMV-associated TCR beta chains apparently HLA-restricted. A later analysis linked a missense DCLRE1C variant to TCR beta V- and J-gene trimming.

Germline values: CDR1 KGHSH, CDR2 LQKENI. V lost 0 bases and J lost 15; bases outside the gene matches: 4. CDR3 length equals 12 residues. Sequencing used PBMCs. The receptor's source is a woman in her 30s in good health and CMV-seronegative. The genes are TRBV18 and TRBJ2-1, with TRBD1 identical over 8 bases. The CDR3 spells CASSPPGTGPFF. The DNA for the CDR3 is TGTGCCAGCTCACCACCCGGGACAGGTCCGTTCTTC. Together with reference TRBV18 and TRBJ2-1, the CDR3 gives the full variable domain: NAGVMQNPRHLVRRRGQEARLRCSPMKGHSHVYWYRQLPEEGLKFMVYLQKENIIDESGMPKERFSAEFPKEGPSILRIQQVVRGDSAAYFCASSPPGTGPFFGPGTRLTVL.